This passage covers 10 T cell receptor beta chains from one sample sequenced in a study of radiation and T cells in renal cell carcinoma. Time point noted: blood 2 weeks post-SBRT. Treatment specified: 15 Gy SBRT to primary tumor, nephrectomy 4 weeks later. TCRdb's table, derived via immunoSEQ multiplex PCR, lists solely in-frame clones and lacks some. Of some 120,000 clones in the sample, approximately 90% are singletons; the top ten hold 5.8%. This specimen was blood, taken from a patient whose treatment included radiotherapy and nephrectomy. The receptors come from a woman in her 70s with renal cell carcinoma.

This chain uses TRBV28 with TRBJ2-3; D is uncertain. The CDR3 spans 15 residues. V was pared by 5 bases and J by 1 base, with 13 bases between. The germline V gene has CDR1 MDHEN and CDR2 SYDVKM. The CDR3 nucleotides read TGTGCCAGCAGTCATACTGGGCCCCGCACAGATACGCAGTATTTT. It encodes CASSHTGPRTDTQYF.

The chain employs TRBV18 and TRBJ1-5; 11 bases agree with TRBD1. V lost 5 bases and J lost 5; bases outside the gene matches: 5. There are 15 residues in the CDR3. CDR1 is KGHSH, CDR2 LQKENI, per germline. The CDR3 is CASSLDRGRYQPQHF. The CDR3 DNA reads TGTGCCAGCTCATTGGACAGGGGGCGGTATCAGCCCCAGCATTTT. Full variable domain (outside the CDR3, taken from reference TRBV18 and TRBJ1-5): NAGVMQNPRHLVRRRGQEARLRCSPMKGHSHVYWYRQLPEEGLKFMVYLQKENIIDESGMPKERFSAEFPKEGPSILRIQQVVRGDSAAYFCASSLDRGRYQPQHFGDGTRLSIL.

The rearrangement uses TRBV11-2 and TRBJ2-3; 9 positions agree with TRBD2. This CDR3 comprises 16 residues. Germline V lookup: CDR1 SGHAT, CDR2 FQNNGV. Unmatched junction bases numbered 12, after V lost 0 bases and J lost 11 bases. CDR3 bases: TGTGCCAGCAGCTTAGATGTAGCGGGGGCCCGATGGGAGCAGTATTTT. It specifies CASSLDVAGARWEQYF.

The V gene is TRBV19, the J gene TRBJ1-5; possibly TRBD1 for D (5 bases). Trimming cost V 3 bases and J 7 bases, with 16 bases left between them. The CDR3 is 15 residues long. Germline CDR1 LNHDA, CDR2 SQIVND (reference sequence). CDR3 coding DNA: TGTGCCAGTAGTATGGGGATCAGGGCTCGCCAGCCCCAGCATTTT. Translating it yields CASSMGIRARQPQHF.

The rearrangement uses TRBV5-1 and TRBJ1-5; the D is unclear. From germline, CDR1 is SGHRS and CDR2 YFSETQ. This CDR3 region has 16 residues. V dropped 0 bases and J dropped 0 bases, with 10 bases sitting between them. The CDR3 sequence: CASSLVEAYSNQPQHF. The CDR3 DNA is TGCGCCAGCAGCTTGGTAGAGGCTTATAGCAATCAGCCCCAGCATTTT.

This chain joins TRBV29-1 and TRBJ2-2; D gene ambiguous. The V end lost 4 bases, the J end lost 0 bases, and 12 bases lay between the germline ends. The CDR3 runs to 15 residues. Germline CDR1 reads SQVTM; CDR2 reads ANQGSEA. CDR3 residues: CSVGAAGANTGELFF. The CDR3 DNA sequence: TGCAGCGTTGGGGCCGCCGGCGCGAACACCGGGGAGCTGTTTTTT.

This clone has just a few counts. This chain links TRBV4-1 with TRBJ1-6, with a possible D match to TRBD1 (6 bases). Per the germline V gene, CDR1 is MGHRA and CDR2 is YSYEKL. This CDR3 has 16 residues. The germline V and J ends were trimmed by 3 bases and 7 bases, with 16 bases remaining between them. DNA of the CDR3: TGCGCCAGCAGCCATGAAACCGGGACAAAGAATTCACCCCTCCACTTT. Its translation: CASSHETGTKNSPLHF.

This clone came up once. The V call is TRBV2, the J call TRBJ1-1; TRBD1 is a possible D gene (6 bases). The CDR3 length is 13 residues. Germline V gene data show CDR1 as SNHLY and CDR2 as FYNNEI. Between the trimmed V and J ends, which lost 6 bases and 5 bases, there was a span of 13 bases. The CDR3 sequence: CASRQGSGTEAFF. In DNA, the CDR3 is TGTGCCAGCAGACAGGGTTCTGGGACTGAAGCTTTCTTT. Based on the CDR3 plus reference TRBV2 and TRBJ1-1, the full variable domain is EPEVTQTPSHQVTQMGQEVILRCVPISNHLYFYWYRQILGQKVEFLVSFYNNEISEKSEIFDDQFSVERPDGSNFTLKIRSTKLEDSAMYFCASRQGSGTEAFFGQGTRLTVV.

This chain uses TRBV5-6 with TRBJ1-6, with a tentative D call TRBD1 (5 bases). Germline CDR1 reads SGHDT; CDR2 reads YYEEEE. CDR3 length equals 13 residues. Trimming removed 0 bases at V and 15 bases at J, with 13 bases between. The chain's CDR3 is CASSLVRGLVLHF. The CDR3, as DNA: TGTGCCAGCAGCTTGGTTCGGGGCTTAGTCCTCCACTTT.

The rearrangement links TRBV2 to TRBJ2-2; no clear D. Between the trimmed V and J ends, which lost 6 bases and 4 bases, there was a span of 6 bases. CDR1 and CDR2 from the germline V gene are SNHLY and FYNNEI. The CDR3 covers 12 residues. The CDR3 loop reads CASRTSTGELFF. CDR3 nucleotide sequence: TGTGCCAGCAGAACCTCCACCGGGGAGCTGTTTTTT. The whole variable domain, filled in from reference TRBV2 and TRBJ2-2, reads EPEVTQTPSHQVTQMGQEVILRCVPISNHLYFYWYRQILGQKVEFLVSFYNNEISEKSEIFDDQFSVERPDGSNFTLKIRSTKLEDSAMYFCASRTSTGELFFGEGSRLTVL.